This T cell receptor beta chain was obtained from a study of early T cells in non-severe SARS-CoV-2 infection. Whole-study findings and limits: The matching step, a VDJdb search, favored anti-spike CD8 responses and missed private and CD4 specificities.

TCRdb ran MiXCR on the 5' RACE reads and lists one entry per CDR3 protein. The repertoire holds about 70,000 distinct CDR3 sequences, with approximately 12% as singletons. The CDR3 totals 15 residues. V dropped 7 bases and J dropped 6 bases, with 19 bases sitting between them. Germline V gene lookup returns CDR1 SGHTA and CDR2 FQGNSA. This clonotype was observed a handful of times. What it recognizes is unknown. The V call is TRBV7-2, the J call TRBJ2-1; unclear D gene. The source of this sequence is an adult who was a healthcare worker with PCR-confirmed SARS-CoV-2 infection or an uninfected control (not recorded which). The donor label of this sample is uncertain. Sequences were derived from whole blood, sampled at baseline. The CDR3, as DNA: TGTGCCAGCACAGCCCAGGTGGGCCTGGGCAATGAGCAGTTCTTC. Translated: CASTAQVGLGNEQFF.